The clone carrying this TCR beta chain was observed a handful of times. Trimming shortened V by 4 bases and J by 0 bases, and 14 bases separated the two germline ends. CDR1 is KGHDR and CDR2 is SFDVKD in the germline V gene. The CDR3 covers 17 residues. TCRdb reprocessed the 5' RACE reads with MiXCR, giving one entry per CDR3 protein. This table has about 920,000 distinct CDR3 sequences, 9% to 15% appearing once. The data were taken from a study of identical twins. The sample also formed part of further work on yellow fever vaccine responses in identical twins.

The chain uses TRBV24-1 and TRBJ2-2; D gene unclear. The material sequenced was PBMCs. The source is a woman between 18 and 30 years old in good health. For the CDR3, the DNA is TGTGCCACCAGTGACTTCACCCGGGCCGCGAACACCGGGGAGCTGTTTTTT. Its protein product is CATSDFTRAANTGELFF.